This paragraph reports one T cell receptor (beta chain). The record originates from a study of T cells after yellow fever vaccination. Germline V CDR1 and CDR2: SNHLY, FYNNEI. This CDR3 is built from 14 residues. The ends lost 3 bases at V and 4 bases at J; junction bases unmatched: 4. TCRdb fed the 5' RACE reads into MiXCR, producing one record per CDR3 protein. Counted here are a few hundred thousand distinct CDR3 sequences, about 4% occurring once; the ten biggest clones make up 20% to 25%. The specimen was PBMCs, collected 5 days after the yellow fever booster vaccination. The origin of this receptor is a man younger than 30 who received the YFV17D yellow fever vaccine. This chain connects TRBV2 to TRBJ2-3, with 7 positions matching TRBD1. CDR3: CASSDRTGSDTQYF. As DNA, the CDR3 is TGTGCCAGCAGTGATAGGACAGGATCAGATACGCAGTATTTT.